The clone carrying this TCR beta chain was detected only once. The antigen is undetermined. These data belong to a study of a mutant IDH1 vaccine in newly diagnosed glioma. Points from the study as a whole: With respect to changes in top peripheral T cell clonotypes, pseudoprogression seemed unrelated. Patients mounted vaccine-induced immune responses in just over 90% of cases.

Clones were read by immunoSEQ multiplex PCR, and TCRdb kept only the in-frame ones, dropping some. Seen here are about 88,000 clones, about 80% observed once, and the top ten hold less than 6.5%. V gave up 1 base and J gave up 1 base, with 13 bases separating them. Looked up from germline, CDR1 is MGHRA and CDR2 is YSYEKL. The CDR3 is made up of 16 amino acids. Stated time point: baseline, week 1 (first vaccination visit). Treatment specified: pre-vaccination baseline after standard-of-care therapy. Every donor had a new WHO grade 3 or 4 astrocytoma that was IDH1-mutant, with loss of nuclear ATRX. The sample was PBMCs, taken from a glioma patient treated with radiotherapy, temozolomide or both. The clonotype originates from a man between 40 and 49 years old with glioma. Some clones in this sample may be carry-over from other donors' samples. The chain combines TRBV4-1 with TRBJ2-5; D may match TRBD1 or TRBD2 (6 bases each). The CDR3 bases are TGCGCCAGCAGCCAAGTAGGAGGGGGGTTCCAAGAGACCCAGTACTTC. The encoded protein is CASSQVGGGFQETQYF.